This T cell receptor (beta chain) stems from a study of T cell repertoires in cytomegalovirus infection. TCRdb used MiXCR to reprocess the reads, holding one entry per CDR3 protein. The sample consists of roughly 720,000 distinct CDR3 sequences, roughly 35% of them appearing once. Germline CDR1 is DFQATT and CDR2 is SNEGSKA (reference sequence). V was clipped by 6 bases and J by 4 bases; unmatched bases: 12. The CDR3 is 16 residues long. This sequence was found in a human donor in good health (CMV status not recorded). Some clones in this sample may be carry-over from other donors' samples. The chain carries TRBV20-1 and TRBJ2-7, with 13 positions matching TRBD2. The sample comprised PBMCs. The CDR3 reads CSAFSTSGRWGYEQYF. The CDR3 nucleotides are TGCAGTGCGTTCTCGACTAGCGGGAGGTGGGGGTACGAGCAGTACTTC.